A single T cell receptor (beta chain) is shown here with its context. Its antigen is not known. This table comes from immunoSEQ multiplex PCR, and its TCRdb copy is limited to in-frame clones, with some not included. Of about 97,000 clones in the sample, 80% to 85% were seen once. Each patient's relapse followed autologous stem cell transplantation, and brentuximab vedotin exposure varied. The data were obtained in a study of PD-1 blockade in classical Hodgkin lymphoma. Findings and caveats of the study: Reasons behind the repertoire differences stay unclear, perhaps disease activity or earlier therapy. Newly diagnosed patients were reported to start with lower TCR diversity than healthy donors. Complete responders' baseline diversity resembled that of newly diagnosed patients.

Germline-derived CDR1 and CDR2 are ENHRY and SYGVKD. This CDR3 is 14 amino acids long. The junction had 8 bases not matched to a gene; V was cut back by 6 bases and J by 8 bases. The receptor's source is a human donor with classical Hodgkin lymphoma. Sequenced here: peripheral blood mononuclear cells (PBMCs), sampled at baseline. V is TRBV10-3 and J is TRBJ2-1; 9 bases agree with TRBD2. The CDR3 coding sequence is TGTGCCATCAGCGCCCGGGCGGGAGGGTATGAGCAGTTCTTC. This encodes CAISARAGGYEQFF.